This T cell receptor beta chain stems from a study of T cell repertoires in cytomegalovirus infection. General study findings and limits: It was HLA-C-restricted CMV-specific TCR beta clonotypes that dominated the response ex vivo.

This clonotype was counted a few times. What it binds is unknown. Trimming removed 1 base at V and 5 bases at J, with 8 bases between. Germline V gene sequence: CDR1 LNHDA, CDR2 SQIVND (reference sequence). There are 14 residues in the CDR3. TCRdb re-derived calls from the reads in MiXCR, one entry per CDR3 protein. The sample includes 300,000 to 400,000 distinct CDR3 sequences, almost 30% of them seen just once. The J gene is TRBJ2-2, the V gene TRBV19; perhaps TRBD2 as D (6 bases). The clonotype comes from a human donor in good health (CMV status not recorded). Some clones in this sample may be carry-over from other donors' samples. The starting material was cultured PBMCs, obtained from culture after CMV antigen stimulation. This CDR3 reads CASSIGRETGELFF. DNA of the CDR3: TGTGCCAGTAGTATAGGGAGGGAGACCGGGGAGCTGTTTTTT.